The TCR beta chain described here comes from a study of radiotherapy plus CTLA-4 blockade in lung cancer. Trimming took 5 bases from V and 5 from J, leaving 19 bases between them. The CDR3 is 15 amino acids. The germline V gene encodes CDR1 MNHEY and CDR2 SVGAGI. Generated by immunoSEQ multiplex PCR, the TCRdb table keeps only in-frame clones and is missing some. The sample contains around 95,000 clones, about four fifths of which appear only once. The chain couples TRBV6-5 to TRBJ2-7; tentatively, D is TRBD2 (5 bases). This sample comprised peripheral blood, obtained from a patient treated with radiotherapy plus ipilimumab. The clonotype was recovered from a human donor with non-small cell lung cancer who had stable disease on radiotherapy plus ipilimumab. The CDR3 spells CASSPMGRTGNEQYF. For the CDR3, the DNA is TGTGCCAGCAGTCCTATGGGCAGAACGGGGAACGAGCAGTACTTC.